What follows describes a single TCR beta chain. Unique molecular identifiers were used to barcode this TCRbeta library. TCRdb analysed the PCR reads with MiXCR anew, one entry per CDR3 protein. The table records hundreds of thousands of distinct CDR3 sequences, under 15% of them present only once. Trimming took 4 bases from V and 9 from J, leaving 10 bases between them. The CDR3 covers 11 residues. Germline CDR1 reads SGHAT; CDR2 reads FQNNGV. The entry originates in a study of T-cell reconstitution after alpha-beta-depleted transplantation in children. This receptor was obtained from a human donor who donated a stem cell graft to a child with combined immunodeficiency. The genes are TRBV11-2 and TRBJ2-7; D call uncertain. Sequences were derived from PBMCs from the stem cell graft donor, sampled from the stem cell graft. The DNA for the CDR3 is TGTGCCAGCAGCTCCCCCTTAGGGCAGTACTTC. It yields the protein CASSSPLGQYF.